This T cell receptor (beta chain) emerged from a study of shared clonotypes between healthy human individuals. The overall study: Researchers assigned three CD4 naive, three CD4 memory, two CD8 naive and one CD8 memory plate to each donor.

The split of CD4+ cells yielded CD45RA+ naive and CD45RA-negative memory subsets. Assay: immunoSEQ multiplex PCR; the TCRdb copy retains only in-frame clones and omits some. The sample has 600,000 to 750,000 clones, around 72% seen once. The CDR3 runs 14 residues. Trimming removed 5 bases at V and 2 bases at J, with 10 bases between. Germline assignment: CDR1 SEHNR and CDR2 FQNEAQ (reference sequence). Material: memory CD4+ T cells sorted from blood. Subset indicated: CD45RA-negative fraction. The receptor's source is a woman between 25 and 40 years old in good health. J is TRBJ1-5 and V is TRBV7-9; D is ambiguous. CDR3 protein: CASSHGVGNQPQHF. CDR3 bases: TGTGCCAGCAGCCACGGCGTGGGCAATCAGCCCCAGCATTTT.